Below are 9 T cell receptor beta chains sequenced from a single sample in a study of T cell responses to AZD1222 COVID-19 vaccine. Only in-frame clones appear in the TCRdb table, and some are missing; sequencing was by immunoSEQ multiplex PCR. The sample carries over 150,000 clones, about nine tenths recorded once. The sample in question was peripheral blood, obtained 28 days after the second AZD1222 dose. Receptors were obtained from an adult who received the AZD1222 COVID-19 vaccine.

The chain combines TRBV14 with TRBJ2-7, with a possible D match to TRBD2 (6 bases). This CDR3 region has 16 residues. V was pared by 0 bases and J by 7 bases, with 19 bases between. Germline V gene lookup returns CDR1 SGHDN and CDR2 FVKESK. The CDR3 sequence: CASSQDDGRLVGEQYF. The CDR3 coding sequence is TGTGCCAGCAGCCAAGACGACGGGAGACTAGTCGGTGAGCAGTACTTC. Looking up the rest from reference TRBV14 and TRBJ2-7 gives the full variable domain: EAGVTQFPSHSVIEKGQTVTLRCDPISGHDNLYWYRRVMGKEIKFLLHFVKESKQDESGMPNNRFLAERTGGTYSTLKVQPAELEDSGVYFCASSQDDGRLVGEQYFGPGTRLTVT.

The chain links TRBV21-1 to TRBJ1-4; TRBD1, the table's D call, was not compared with the DNA. TRBV21-1 is termed a pseudogene. The CDR3 has 14 amino acids. CDR3 region: CASSKSGHNEKLFF. The CDR3 region has the DNA TGTGCCAGCAGCAAATCTGGCCACAATGAAAAACTGTTTTTT.

The chain carries TRBV11-2 and TRBJ1-3; D uncertain. V gave up 5 bases and J gave up 7 bases, with 12 bases separating them. The CDR3 is 13 residues long. CDR1 and CDR2 (germline): SGHAT, FQNNGV. Here the CDR3 DNA reads TGTGCCAGCAGCCCATCTTTACCCAACACCATATATTTT. This sequence encodes CASSPSLPNTIYF.

The rearrangement links TRBV2 to TRBJ2-7, with 8 nucleotides matching TRBD2. V lost 6 bases to trimming and J lost 3 bases; unmatched junction nucleotides: 13. Germline V lookup: CDR1 SNHLY, CDR2 FYNNEI. The CDR3 runs to 16 residues. The CDR3 spells CASRAPPGLVSYEQYF. The CDR3 region has the DNA TGTGCCAGCAGGGCCCCGCCGGGACTAGTAAGCTACGAGCAGTACTTC.

The V gene is TRBV2, the J gene TRBJ2-7; D not certain. Trimming took off 0 bases at V and 2 bases at J, with 8 bases between the two ends. The germline gives CDR1 SNHLY, CDR2 FYNNEI. The CDR3 loop spans 14 amino acids. As DNA, the CDR3 is TGTGCCAGCAGTGAAGCGCTTCGACCCTACGAGCAGTACTTC. Protein: CASSEALRPYEQYF. The full variable domain, its missing parts supplied by reference TRBV2 and TRBJ2-7, is EPEVTQTPSHQVTQMGQEVILRCVPISNHLYFYWYRQILGQKVEFLVSFYNNEISEKSEIFDDQFSVERPDGSNFTLKIRSTKLEDSAMYFCASSEALRPYEQYFGPGTRLTVT.

The CDR3 DNA is TGTGCCAGCAGTTTCAAGGACACTGAAGCTTTCTTT. Its translation is CASSFKDTEAFF. The chain is built from TRBV12-3 or TRBV12-4 and TRBJ1-1; D is undetermined. V shed 3 bases and J shed 3 bases, with 5 bases lying between them. This CDR3 contains 12 residues.

The chain couples TRBV30 to TRBJ1-6, with D uncertain. Germline lookup yields CDR1 GTSNPN and CDR2 SVGIG (reference sequence). The germline V and J ends were trimmed by 1 base and 4 bases, with 8 bases remaining between them. CDR3 length: 14 amino acids. CDR3 loop: CAWSARPYNSPLHF. The CDR3 nucleotides are TGTGCCTGGAGTGCGAGACCGTATAATTCACCCCTCCACTTT.

This clone was detected once. This chain uses TRBV9 with TRBJ2-1, with D tentatively TRBD2 (5 bases). CDR1 is SGDLS and CDR2 is YYNGEE in the germline V gene. The CDR3 sequence is 16 residues long. V was trimmed by 1 base and J by 7 bases, leaving 18 bases between them. CDR3 sequence reads: CASSVTGIGMVNEQFF. CDR3 in DNA: TGTGCCAGCAGCGTAACCGGGATTGGGATGGTGAATGAGCAGTTCTTC.

This chain's CDR3 is CASSLWTSGMAGELFF. CDR3 DNA: TGTGCCAGCAGTTTGTGGACTAGCGGGATGGCCGGGGAGCTGTTTTTT. The J gene is TRBJ2-2, the V gene TRBV28, with 12 bases fitting TRBD2. CDR1 and CDR2 (germline): MDHEN, SYDVKM. Unmatched junction bases numbered 5, after V lost 3 bases and J lost 6 bases. The CDR3 has 16 residues.